This T cell receptor beta chain emerged from a study of identical twins. Study results and limitations: Beta clonotypes that were abundant in cord blood contained fewer insertions, a pattern absent from memory repertoires.

Trimming left V 4 bases short and J 4 bases short, with 14 bases between. CDR1 SQVTM and CDR2 ANQGSEA come from the germline V gene. The CDR3 extends over 13 amino acids. This clonotype was observed at least ten times. Its antigen is currently unknown. TCRdb redid the calling of the 5' RACE reads with MiXCR, one entry per CDR3 protein. Of about 220,000 distinct CDR3 sequences in the sample, around 8.1% are singletons; the top ten hold about 1.9%. The same data also went into a second study, on yellow fever vaccine responses in identical twins.

Sequences were obtained from memory (CD45RO+) T cells sorted from blood. The J gene is TRBJ2-7, the V gene TRBV29-1; D might be TRBD2 (7 bases). The receptor was isolated from a woman younger than 30 in good health. For the CDR3, the DNA is TGCAGCGTTGGACGGGGGAGGGGGTACGAGCAGTACTTC. As protein: CSVGRGRGYEQYF.